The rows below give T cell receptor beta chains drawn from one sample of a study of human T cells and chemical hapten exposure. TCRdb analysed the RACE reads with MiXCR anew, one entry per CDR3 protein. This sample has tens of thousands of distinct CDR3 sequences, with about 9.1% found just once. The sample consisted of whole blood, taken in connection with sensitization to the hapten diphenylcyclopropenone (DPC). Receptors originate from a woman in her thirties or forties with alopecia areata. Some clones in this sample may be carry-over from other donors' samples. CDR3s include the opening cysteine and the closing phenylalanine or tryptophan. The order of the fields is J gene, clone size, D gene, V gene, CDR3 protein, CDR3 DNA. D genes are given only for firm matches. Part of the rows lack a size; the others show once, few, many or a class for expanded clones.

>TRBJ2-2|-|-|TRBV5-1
CASTVAANTGELFF
TGCGCCAGCACCGTAGCGGCCAACACCGGGGAGCTGTTTTTT
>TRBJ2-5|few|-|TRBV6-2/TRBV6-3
CASSYRGETQYF
TGTGCCAGCAGTTACAGGGGAGAGACCCAGTACTTC
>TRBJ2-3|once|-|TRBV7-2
CASSLEGFADTQYF
TGTGCCAGCAGCTTAGAAGGTTTTGCAGATACGCAGTATTTT
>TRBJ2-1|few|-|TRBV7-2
CASSLGLASYNEQFF
TGTGCCAGCAGCTTAGGTCTGGCTTCCTACAATGAGCAGTTCTTC
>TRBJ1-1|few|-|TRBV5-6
CASSLMGRPEAFF
TGTGCCAGCAGCTTGATGGGACGTCCCGAAGCTTTCTTT
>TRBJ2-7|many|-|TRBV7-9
CASSSHLIGTIYEQYF
TGTGCCAGCAGCTCTCACTTAATAGGGACAATCTACGAGCAGTACTTC
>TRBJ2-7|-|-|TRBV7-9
CASSPGDPPYEQYF
TGTGCCAGCAGCCCCGGGGACCCCCCCTACGAGCAGTACTTC
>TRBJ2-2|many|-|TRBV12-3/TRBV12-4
CASSPGVSNTGELFF
TGTGCCAGCAGCCCGGGAGTTTCGAACACCGGGGAGCTGTTTTTT
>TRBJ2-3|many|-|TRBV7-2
CASSFQGSAGDTQYF
TGTGCCAGCAGCTTCCAAGGGAGCGCTGGCGATACGCAGTATTTT
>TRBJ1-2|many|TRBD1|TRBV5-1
CASSEGQGSGGYTF
TGCGCCAGCAGCGAAGGACAGGGCTCCGGTGGCTACACCTTC
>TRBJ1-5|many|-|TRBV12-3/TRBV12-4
CASSLDSHNQPQHF
TGTGCCAGCAGTTTGGACAGCCACAATCAGCCCCAGCATTTT
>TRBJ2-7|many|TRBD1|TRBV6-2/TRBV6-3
CASSKGQGGVHEQYF
TGTGCCAGCAGCAAAGGACAGGGGGGGGTCCACGAGCAGTACTTC
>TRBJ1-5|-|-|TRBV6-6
CASSWSNQPQHF
TGTGCCAGCAGTTGGAGCAATCAGCCCCAGCATTTT
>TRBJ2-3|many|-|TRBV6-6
CASSPGQGTDTQYF
TGTGCCAGCAGTCCAGGGCAGGGTACAGATACGCAGTATTTT
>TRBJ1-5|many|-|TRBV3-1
CASSQGRGQPQHF
TGTGCCAGCAGCCAAGGGAGAGGTCAGCCCCAGCATTTT
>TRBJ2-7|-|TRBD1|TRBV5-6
CASSFRDRPSYEQYF
TGTGCCAGCAGCTTCCGGGACAGGCCCTCCTACGAGCAGTACTTC
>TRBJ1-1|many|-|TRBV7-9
CASSSTRAQNTEAFF
TGTGCCAGCAGCTCCACCAGGGCGCAGAACACTGAAGCTTTCTTT
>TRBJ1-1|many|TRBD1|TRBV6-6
CASSYSGDSTEAFF
TGTGCCAGCAGTTACTCAGGGGACAGCACTGAAGCTTTCTTT
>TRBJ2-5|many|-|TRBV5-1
CASSFGLHETQYF
TGCGCCAGCAGCTTTGGCTTACACGAGACCCAGTACTTC
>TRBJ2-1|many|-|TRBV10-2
CASSEGGIYNEQFF
TGCGCCAGCAGTGAGGGGGGGATCTACAATGAGCAGTTCTTC
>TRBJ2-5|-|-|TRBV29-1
CSVAAPAQETQYF
TGCAGCGTTGCGGCCCCGGCCCAAGAGACCCAGTACTTC
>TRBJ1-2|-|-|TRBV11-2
CASSPLGGPAYGYTF
TGTGCCAGCAGCCCCTTGGGGGGGCCGGCCTATGGCTACACCTTC
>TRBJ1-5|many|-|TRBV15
CATSRDLGVSNQPQHF
TGTGCCACCAGCAGAGATTTAGGGGTAAGCAATCAGCCCCAGCATTTT
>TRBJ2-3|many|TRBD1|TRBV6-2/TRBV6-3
CASSRIRDRGTDTQYF
TGTGCCAGCAGCCGGATCCGGGACAGGGGCACAGATACGCAGTATTTT
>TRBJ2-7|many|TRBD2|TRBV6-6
CASTVAGGRSGEQYF
TGTGCCAGCACCGTAGCGGGGGGCCGTTCGGGGGAGCAGTACTTC
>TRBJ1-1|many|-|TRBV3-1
CASSQHTGTDGTEAFF
TGTGCCAGCAGCCAGCACACCGGGACGGATGGGACTGAAGCTTTCTTT
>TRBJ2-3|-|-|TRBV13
CASRAGHTQYF
TGTGCCAGCAGAGCCGGGCATACGCAGTATTTT
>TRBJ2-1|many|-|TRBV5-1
CASSLGGAEYNEQFF
TGCGCCAGCAGCTTGGGAGGGGCTGAATACAATGAGCAGTTCTTC
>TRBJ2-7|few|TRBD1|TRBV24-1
CATSDFWTGEQYF
TGTGCCACCAGTGATTTCTGGACAGGGGAGCAGTACTTC
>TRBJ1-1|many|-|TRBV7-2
CASSLLPNTEAFF
TGTGCCAGCAGCCTTTTACCGAACACTGAAGCTTTCTTT
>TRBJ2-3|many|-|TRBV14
CASSQGITQYF
TGTGCCAGCAGCCAGGGGATTACGCAGTATTTT
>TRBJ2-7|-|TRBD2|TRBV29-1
CSVGGTSGFSYEQYF
TGCAGCGTTGGGGGGACTAGTGGATTCTCCTACGAGCAGTACTTC
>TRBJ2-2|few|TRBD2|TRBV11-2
CASTPRTSGENTGELFF
TGTGCCAGCACCCCCCGGACTAGCGGGGAGAACACCGGGGAGCTGTTTTTT
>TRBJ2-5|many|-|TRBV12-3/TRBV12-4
CASRGGETQYF
TGTGCCAGCAGGGGGGGAGAGACCCAGTACTTC
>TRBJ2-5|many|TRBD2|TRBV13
CASRSLAGEGETQYF
TGTGCCAGCAGATCTCTAGCGGGGGAGGGAGAGACCCAGTACTTC
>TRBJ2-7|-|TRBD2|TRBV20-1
CSASRLAGGQEQYF
TGCAGTGCTAGCCGACTAGCGGGGGGTCAGGAGCAGTACTTC
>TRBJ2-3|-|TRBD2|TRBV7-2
CASSYPAGGVTDTQYF
TGTGCCAGCAGCTACCCAGCGGGGGGAGTGACAGATACGCAGTATTTT
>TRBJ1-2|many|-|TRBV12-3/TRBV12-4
CASSLRQSYGYTF
TGTGCCAGCAGTTTACGACAGTCCTATGGCTACACCTTC
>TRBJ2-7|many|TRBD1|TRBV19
CASRSTGAHEQYF
TGTGCCAGTAGGTCGACAGGGGCCCACGAGCAGTACTTC
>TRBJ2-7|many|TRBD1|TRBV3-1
CASSQATGGPYEQYF
TGTGCCAGCAGCCAAGCTACAGGGGGCCCCTACGAGCAGTACTTC
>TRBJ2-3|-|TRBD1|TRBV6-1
CASQNRGLGDTQYF
TGTGCCAGCCAGAACAGGGGGCTAGGAGATACGCAGTATTTT
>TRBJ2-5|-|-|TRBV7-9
CASSSNRQVGETQYF
TGTGCCAGCAGCTCCAACCGACAGGTCGGGGAGACCCAGTACTTC
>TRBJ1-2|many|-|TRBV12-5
CASGFSPWGIDGYTF
TGTGCTAGTGGTTTTAGCCCATGGGGAATCGACGGCTACACCTTC
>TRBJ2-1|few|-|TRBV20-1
CRPRRDGNDRGEQFF
TGCAGGCCCCGCCGGGACGGTAATGACCGTGGTGAGCAGTTCTTC
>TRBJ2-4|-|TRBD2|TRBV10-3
CAIRASGDDIQYF
TGTGCCATCAGGGCTAGCGGGGATGACATTCAGTACTTC
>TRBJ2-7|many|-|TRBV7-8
CASSMPQIYEQYF
TGTGCCAGCAGCATGCCCCAGATCTACGAGCAGTACTTC
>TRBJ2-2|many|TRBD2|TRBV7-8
CASRRTSGEVRTGELFF
TGTGCCAGCAGGCGGACTAGCGGGGAAGTTCGCACCGGGGAGCTGTTTTTT
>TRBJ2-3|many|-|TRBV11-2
CASSLDPGTDTQYF
TGTGCCAGCAGCTTAGATCCTGGCACAGATACGCAGTATTTT
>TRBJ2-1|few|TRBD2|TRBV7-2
CASSLEIAGANEQFF
TGTGCCAGCAGCTTAGAAATAGCGGGGGCCAATGAGCAGTTCTTC
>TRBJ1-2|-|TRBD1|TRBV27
CASSQQGDYGYTF
TGTGCCAGCAGCCAACAGGGGGACTATGGCTACACCTTC
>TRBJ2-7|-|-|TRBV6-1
CASSGGTVYYEQYF
TGTGCCAGCAGTGGGGGGACTGTATACTACGAGCAGTACTTC
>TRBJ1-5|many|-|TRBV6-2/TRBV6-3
CASNSYVGGNQPQHF
TGTGCCAGCAACTCCTACGTGGGGGGCAATCAGCCCCAGCATTTT
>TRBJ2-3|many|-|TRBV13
CASSLGPGFTDTQYF
TGTGCCAGCAGCTTAGGCCCCGGCTTCACAGATACGCAGTATTTT
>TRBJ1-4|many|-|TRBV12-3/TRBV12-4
CASTERGSGEKLFF
TGTGCCAGCACCGAACGGGGGTCCGGTGAAAAACTGTTTTTT
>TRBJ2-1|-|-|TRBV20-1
CSAIWGRAYNEQFF
TGCAGTGCTATTTGGGGGCGCGCCTACAATGAGCAGTTCTTC
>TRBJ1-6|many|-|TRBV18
CASSPPAGGLNSPLHF
TGTGCCAGCTCACCACCGGCCGGAGGCCTTAATTCACCCCTCCACTTT
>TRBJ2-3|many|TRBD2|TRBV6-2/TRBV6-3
CASSYPSTSGTSGTTDTQYF
TGTGCCAGCAGTTATCCCTCCACGTCCGGGACTAGCGGGACCACAGATACGCAGTATTTT
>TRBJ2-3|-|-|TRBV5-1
CASRTGLRDTDTQYF
TGCGCCAGCAGAACGGGACTGCGCGACACAGATACGCAGTATTTT